This TCR beta chain is drawn from a study of T-cell memory formation after mild COVID-19. One entry per CDR3 protein, called by TCRdb with MiXCR from the 5' RACE reads. Of 470,000 or so distinct CDR3 sequences listed, approximately 23% were seen once; the top ten hold under 15%. The sample comprised PBMCs or a T cell subset sorted from them (not recorded which). The TCR sequence derives from an adult woman who had mild COVID-19 (a few samples of this study predate the infection). Cell type and time point are not known.

The CDR3, as DNA: TGCGCCAGCAGCTCGGGACTATGGGAGACCCAGTACTTC. Protein product: CASSSGLWETQYF. The J gene is TRBJ2-5, the V gene TRBV5-1; TRBD2 aligns across 7 bases. The CDR3 runs to 13 residues. In germline, CDR1 is SGHRS, CDR2 YFSETQ. The junction had 4 bases not matched to a gene; V was cut back by 3 bases and J by 5 bases.